This TCR beta chain was observed in a study of blood T cells in healthy people across ages. Points from the study as a whole: Age showed a roughly linear inverse relationship with TCR beta diversity per million T cells.

Germline-derived CDR1 and CDR2 are SGHRS and YFSETQ. The CDR3 is made up of 14 amino acids. V dropped 0 bases and J dropped 5 bases, with 11 bases sitting between them. Sample donors were healthy Caucasian individuals that came from Russia, aged roughly 6 to 90. The sample, about 10 milliliters of peripheral blood, was drawn from each donor. This clonotype came up a few times. Its antigen is unknown. Alongside a J-beta primer mix, a sample-barcoded 5' primer served in a second PCR lasting 7 to 11 cycles. A single record per CDR3 protein comes from TCRdb applying MiXCR to the 5' RACE reads. This table has 600,000 to 650,000 distinct CDR3 sequences, around three fifths appearing once.

The sequencing sample was made of blood. V is TRBV5-1 and J is TRBJ2-5; D is undetermined. The source of this sequence is a man aged 55 to 69 in good health. CDR3 sequence: CASSLVGSFETQYF. The CDR3 DNA reads TGCGCCAGCAGCTTGGTTGGTAGCTTTGAGACCCAGTACTTC.